This passage covers 6 T cell receptor beta chains from one sample sequenced in a study of blood T cell repertoires in COVID-19. Assay: immunoSEQ multiplex PCR; the TCRdb copy retains only in-frame clones and omits some. The sample holds 25,000 to 30,000 clones; around 90% are singletons and the top ten take roughly 17%. Sequencing input: peripheral blood. These receptors all come from a human donor in a cohort sampled during active COVID-19.

The chain couples TRBV11-2 to TRBJ1-2; D is unclear. The CDR3 spans 12 residues. Germline assignment: CDR1 SGHAT and CDR2 FQNNGV. Trimming took 8 bases from V and 0 from J, leaving 7 bases between them. The CDR3 DNA is TGTGCCAGCGGGCCTACTAACTATGGCTACACCTTC. This encodes CASGPTNYGYTF.

The chain joins TRBV2 to TRBJ2-1; TRBD1 agrees at 9 bases. CDR1 SNHLY and CDR2 FYNNEI come from the germline V gene. The V and J ends lost 5 bases and 5 bases, in that order; junction bases with no gene match: 4. The CDR3 sequence is 14 residues long. The DNA for the CDR3 is TGTGCCAGCAGTACGACAGGGGGGGACAATGAGCAGTTCTTC. Amino acids: CASSTTGGDNEQFF.

The count of this clone is one. The chain is built from TRBV18 and TRBJ2-7; possible D gene TRBD1, 6 bases. Germline V lookup: CDR1 KGHSH, CDR2 LQKENI. This CDR3 has 13 amino acids. The ends were cut back, 3 bases at V and 5 bases at J, with 11 bases in the middle. The CDR3 DNA reads as TGTGCCAGCTCACCCTCACAGGGAAACGAGCAGTACTTC. Translation gives CASSPSQGNEQYF. Based on the CDR3 plus reference TRBV18 and TRBJ2-7, the full variable domain is NAGVMQNPRHLVRRRGQEARLRCSPMKGHSHVYWYRQLPEEGLKFMVYLQKENIIDESGMPKERFSAEFPKEGPSILRIQQVVRGDSAAYFCASSPSQGNEQYFGPGTRLTVT.

The genes are TRBV5-6 and TRBJ1-1; 11 nucleotides line up with TRBD1. The CDR3 totals 16 residues. Germline V gene sequence: CDR1 SGHDT, CDR2 YYEEEE. The junction had 9 bases not matched to a gene; V was cut back by 4 bases and J by 4 bases. The CDR3 nucleotides are TGTGCCAGCAGCCTTTTTACCGGGACAGGGGGCACTGAAGCTTTCTTT. Protein product: CASSLFTGTGGTEAFF.

The rearrangement links TRBV7-6 to TRBJ1-4; TRBD1 matches 10 bases. Per germline, CDR1 SGHVS and CDR2 FNYEAQ. Trimming removed 5 bases from V and 7 bases from J; junction bases left unmatched: 4. The CDR3 totals 14 residues. Here the CDR3 DNA reads TGTGCCAGCAGCCTAGGACAGGGGGGTGAAAAACTGTTTTTT. Encoded protein: CASSLGQGGEKLFF.

This chain connects TRBV29-1 to TRBJ2-7; tentatively, D is TRBD2 (6 bases). Per the germline V gene, CDR1 is SQVTM and CDR2 is ANQGSEA. The CDR3 spans 14 residues. The ends were cut back, 3 bases at V and 2 bases at J, with 14 bases in the middle. CDR3 sequence: CSVDVEGRPYEQYF. The CDR3, as DNA: TGCAGCGTTGATGTGGAGGGGCGACCCTACGAGCAGTACTTC.